What follows is one T cell receptor (beta chain) and its context. The data belong to a study of cytomegalovirus exposure and HLA in healthy donors. This CDR3 region has 13 residues. CDR1 MNHEY and CDR2 SVGAGI come from the germline V gene. The V end was cut by 5 bases, the J end by 4 bases, with 11 bases between. The PCR contained 60 Vbeta and 13 Jbeta primers. The repertoire was sequenced with immunoSEQ multiplex PCR; TCRdb's copy has only in-frame clones and lacks some. The table has 150,000 or so clones, around 67% seen once. Unrecorded immune exposure was likely among donors, who were nominally healthy when sampled.

This sequence originates from a woman aged 18-29 years in good health and CMV-seronegative. Sequenced material: PBMCs. The V and J genes are TRBV6-5 and TRBJ1-2; the D gene is possibly TRBD1 (6 bases). As DNA, the CDR3 is TGTGCCAGCAGTCAGGGGTTTGGCTATGGCTACACCTTC. This codes for CASSQGFGYGYTF.